Listed below are T cell receptor beta chains from one sample, sequenced in a study of T-cell reconstitution after alpha-beta-depleted transplantation in children. TCRdb re-analysed the PCR reads in MiXCR, keeping a single row per CDR3 protein. The top ten clones hold approximately 5% of a sample with some 240,000 distinct CDR3 sequences, about 8.8% of them seen once. Material: PBMCs from the stem cell graft donor, obtained from the stem cell graft. The source is a human donor who donated a stem cell graft to a child with SCID. Both conserved end residues are part of each CDR3. A D gene is named only where the DNA matches it firmly. Clone size is given for some rows only: seen once, a few or many times, or a class if the clone is expanded.

D,V,J,size,CDR3,DNA
NA,TRBV5-1,TRBJ1-1,many,CASSSYVWDTEAFF,TGCGCCAGCAGCTCGTACGTGTGGGACACTGAAGCTTTCTTT
TRBD1,TRBV6-1,TRBJ2-7,many,CASSPRGPGQGYEQYF,TGTGCCAGCAGTCCAAGGGGACCGGGACAGGGCTACGAGCAGTACTTC
TRBD2,TRBV7-2,TRBJ2-2,many,CASREAGIPGELFF,TGTGCCAGCAGGGAAGCGGGAATCCCCGGGGAGCTGTTTTTT
TRBD2,TRBV20-1,TRBJ2-7,many,CSASDGTSGGSEQYF,TGCAGTGCTAGCGACGGTACTAGCGGGGGTTCCGAGCAGTACTTC
NA,TRBV13,TRBJ1-1,NA,CASSERTANTEAFF,TGTGCCAGCAGCGAGCGGACGGCGAACACTGAAGCTTTCTTT
TRBD2,TRBV4-2,TRBJ2-7,many,CASSQGVGGGYEQYF,TGTGCCAGCAGCCAAGGAGTAGGCGGGGGCTACGAGCAGTACTTC
TRBD1,TRBV19,TRBJ1-5,many,CASSDQGQLNQPQHF,TGTGCCAGTAGTGATCAGGGACAGCTCAATCAGCCCCAGCATTTT
TRBD1,TRBV9,TRBJ1-6,many,CASSVEHLGQVRRSYNSPLHF,TGTGCCAGCAGCGTAGAACATTTAGGACAGGTCCGGAGGTCCTATAATTCACCCCTCCACTTT
TRBD2,TRBV20-1,TRBJ2-7,few,CSASHHGGAGEQYF,TGCAGTGCTAGCCATCACGGGGGGGCGGGAGAGCAGTACTTC
NA,TRBV7-3,TRBJ2-1,NA,CASSSDGYNEQFF,TGTGCCAGCAGCTCGGACGGCTACAATGAGCAGTTCTTC
NA,TRBV24-1,TRBJ1-3,few,CATSDGNTIYF,TGTGCCACCAGTGACGGGAACACCATATATTTT
TRBD2,TRBV28,TRBJ2-4,many,CASSLTSGGADKNIQYF,TGTGCCAGCAGTTTGACTAGCGGGGGGGCTGACAAAAACATTCAGTACTTC
TRBD1,TRBV28,TRBJ1-5,many,CASSLPQGAPGQPQHF,TGTGCCAGCAGTCTCCCGCAGGGGGCACCGGGTCAGCCCCAGCATTTT
TRBD1,TRBV20-1,TRBJ1-1,many,CSARASPGQVNTEAFF,TGCAGTGCTAGAGCATCACCGGGACAGGTGAACACTGAAGCTTTCTTT
TRBD1,TRBV7-2,TRBJ2-5,NA,CASSQTTLGQGLETQYF,TGTGCCAGCAGCCAAACGACCCTCGGACAGGGGTTAGAGACCCAGTACTTC
NA,TRBV7-2,TRBJ2-2,many,CASSLQPGTGELFF,TGTGCCAGCAGCTTACAACCGGGAACCGGGGAGCTGTTTTTT
TRBD1,TRBV10-1,TRBJ2-7,many,CASSEDRGEQYF,TGCGCCAGCAGTGAGGACAGGGGCGAGCAGTACTTC
NA,TRBV11-2,TRBJ2-7,many,CASSLRRGGDEQYF,TGTGCCAGCAGCTTGAGGAGGGGGGGAGACGAGCAGTACTTC
NA,TRBV20-1,TRBJ2-5,many,CSQEGPQKETQYF,TGCAGTCAGGAGGGACCGCAAAAAGAGACCCAGTACTTC
NA,TRBV5-1,TRBJ1-5,few,CASSLNPETSQPQHF,TGCGCCAGCAGCTTGAACCCCGAAACCAGTCAGCCCCAGCATTTT
NA,TRBV10-3,TRBJ1-1,medium-sized,CAIRDEGGAFF,TGTGCCATCAGGGATGAGGGGGGAGCTTTCTTT
NA,TRBV28,TRBJ2-3,many,CASSFLTDTQYF,TGTGCCAGCAGTTTCCTCACAGATACGCAGTATTTT
NA,TRBV29-1,TRBJ2-1,many,CSVGGRLHRSYNEQFF,TGCAGCGTTGGGGGGCGTCTGCATCGTTCCTACAATGAGCAGTTCTTC
NA,TRBV5-1,TRBJ1-2,many,CASSSRPGDGYTF,TGCGCCAGCAGCTCGCGTCCAGGGGATGGCTACACCTTC
TRBD1,TRBV5-1,TRBJ2-7,many,CASSLGGQQLYEQYF,TGCGCCAGCAGCTTGGGGGGACAGCAACTCTACGAGCAGTACTTC